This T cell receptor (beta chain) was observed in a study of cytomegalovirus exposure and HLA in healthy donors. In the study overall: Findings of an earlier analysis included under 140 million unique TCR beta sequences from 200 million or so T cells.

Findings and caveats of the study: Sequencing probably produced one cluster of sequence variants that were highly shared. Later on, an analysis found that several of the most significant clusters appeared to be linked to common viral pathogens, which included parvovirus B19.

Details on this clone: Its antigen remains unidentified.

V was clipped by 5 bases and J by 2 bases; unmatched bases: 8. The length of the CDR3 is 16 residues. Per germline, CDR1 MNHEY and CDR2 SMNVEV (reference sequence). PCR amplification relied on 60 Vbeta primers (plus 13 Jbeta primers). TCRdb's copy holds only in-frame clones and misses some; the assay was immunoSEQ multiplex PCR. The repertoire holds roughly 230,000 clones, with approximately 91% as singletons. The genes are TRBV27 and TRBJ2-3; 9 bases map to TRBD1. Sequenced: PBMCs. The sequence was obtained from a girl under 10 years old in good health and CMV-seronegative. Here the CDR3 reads CASSPTGGLHTDTQYF. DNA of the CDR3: TGTGCCAGCAGTCCGACAGGGGGACTTCACACAGATACGCAGTATTTT.